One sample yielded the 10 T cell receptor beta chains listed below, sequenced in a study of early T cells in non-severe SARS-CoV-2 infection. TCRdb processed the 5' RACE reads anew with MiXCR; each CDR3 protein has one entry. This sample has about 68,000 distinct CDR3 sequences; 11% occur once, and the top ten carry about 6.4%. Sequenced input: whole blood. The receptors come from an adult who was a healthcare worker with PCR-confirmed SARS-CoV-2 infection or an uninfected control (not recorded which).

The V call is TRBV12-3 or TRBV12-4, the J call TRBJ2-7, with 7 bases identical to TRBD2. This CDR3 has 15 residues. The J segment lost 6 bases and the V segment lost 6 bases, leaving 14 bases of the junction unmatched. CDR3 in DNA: TGTGCCAGCAGCCCCGCGGTGGCGGGAGTGGGCGAGCAGTACTTC. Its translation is CASSPAVAGVGEQYF.

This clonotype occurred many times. The CDR3, as DNA: TGTGCCAGCAGTTTAGGCCAACCGGGGGGCTACACCTTC. Protein: CASSLGQPGGYTF. The rearrangement joins TRBV28 to TRBJ1-2, with D unclear. V was shortened by 2 bases and J by 8 bases, with 12 bases between the two germline ends. Germline CDR1 and CDR2: MDHEN and SYDVKM. This CDR3 spans 13 amino acids.

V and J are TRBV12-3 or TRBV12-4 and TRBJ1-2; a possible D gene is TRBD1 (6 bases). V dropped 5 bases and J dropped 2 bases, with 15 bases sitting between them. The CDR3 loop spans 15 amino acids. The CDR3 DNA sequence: TGTGCCAGCAGTCCAAACAGGGTTTCCAACTATGGCTACACCTTC. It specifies CASSPNRVSNYGYTF.

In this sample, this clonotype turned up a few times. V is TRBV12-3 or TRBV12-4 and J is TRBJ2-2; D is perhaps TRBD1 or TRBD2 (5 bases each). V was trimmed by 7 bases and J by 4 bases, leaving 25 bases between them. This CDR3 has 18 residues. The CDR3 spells CASTRALTGPTRTGELFF. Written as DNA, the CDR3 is TGTGCCAGCACCCGAGCCCTAACGGGACCGACTCGCACCGGGGAGCTGTTTTTT.

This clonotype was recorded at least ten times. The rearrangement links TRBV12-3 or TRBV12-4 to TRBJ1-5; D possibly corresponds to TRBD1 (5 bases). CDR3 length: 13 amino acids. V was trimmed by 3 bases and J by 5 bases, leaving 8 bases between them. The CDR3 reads CASSFSGDQPQHF. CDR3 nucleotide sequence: TGTGCCAGCAGTTTTTCGGGGGATCAGCCCCAGCATTTT.

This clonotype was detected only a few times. CDR3 sequence: CASSQHNEQYF. CDR3 nucleotides: TGTGCCAGCAGTCAACATAACGAGCAGTACTTC. J is TRBJ2-7 and V is TRBV28; no clear D gene. The CDR3 runs to 11 residues. The germline V and J ends were trimmed by 5 bases and 5 bases, with 7 bases remaining between them. Per germline, CDR1 MDHEN and CDR2 SYDVKM.

As DNA, the CDR3 is TGTGCCATCACTCGAAACACCGGGGAGCTGTTTTTT. Translated, it gives CAITRNTGELFF. This rearrangement joins TRBV10-3 to TRBJ2-2, with D uncertain. The germline V gene encodes CDR1 ENHRY and CDR2 SYGVKD. V was trimmed by 7 bases and J by 2 bases, leaving 5 bases between them. This CDR3 has 12 amino acids.

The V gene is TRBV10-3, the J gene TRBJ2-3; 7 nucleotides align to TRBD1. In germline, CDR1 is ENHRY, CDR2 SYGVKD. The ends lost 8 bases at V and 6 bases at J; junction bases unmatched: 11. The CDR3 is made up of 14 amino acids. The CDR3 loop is CAISRGQESDTQYF. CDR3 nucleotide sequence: TGTGCCATCTCCCGCGGACAGGAGTCTGATACGCAGTATTTT.

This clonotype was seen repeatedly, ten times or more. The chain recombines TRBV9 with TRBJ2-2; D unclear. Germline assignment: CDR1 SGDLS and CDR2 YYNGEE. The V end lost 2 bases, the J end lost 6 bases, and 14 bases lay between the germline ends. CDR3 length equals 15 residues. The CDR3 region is CASSVGGHNPGELFF. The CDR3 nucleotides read TGTGCCAGCAGCGTTGGTGGCCACAACCCCGGGGAGCTGTTTTTT.

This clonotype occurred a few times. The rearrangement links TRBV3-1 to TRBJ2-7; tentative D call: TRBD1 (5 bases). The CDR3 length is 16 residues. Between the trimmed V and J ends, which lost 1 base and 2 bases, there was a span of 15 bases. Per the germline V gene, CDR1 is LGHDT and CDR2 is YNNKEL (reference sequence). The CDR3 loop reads CASSQVPATVPYEQYF. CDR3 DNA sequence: TGTGCCAGCAGCCAAGTTCCGGCGACAGTCCCCTACGAGCAGTACTTC.